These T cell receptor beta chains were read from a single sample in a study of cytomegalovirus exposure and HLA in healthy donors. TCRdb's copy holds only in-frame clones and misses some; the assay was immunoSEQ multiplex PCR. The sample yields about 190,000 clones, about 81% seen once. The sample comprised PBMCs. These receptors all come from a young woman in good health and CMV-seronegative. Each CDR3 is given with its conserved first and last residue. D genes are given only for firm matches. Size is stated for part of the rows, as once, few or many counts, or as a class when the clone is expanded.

CASSLDGGGSNQPQHF,TGTGCCAGCAGCTTAGATGGGGGGGGAAGCAATCAGCCCCAGCATTTT,-,16,TRBV11-2,-,TRBJ1-5
CASQASGTEAFF,TGTGCCAGCCAGGCCAGCGGCACTGAAGCTTTCTTT,-,12,TRBV2,-,TRBJ1-1
CASSLGTENTGELFF,TGTGCCAGCAGCTTAGGGACAGAAAACACCGGGGAGCTGTTTTTT,-,15,TRBV7-9,-,TRBJ2-2
CASSVGGSSGRNNEQFF,TGTGCCAGCAGCGTAGGTGGGTCTAGCGGGCGAAACAATGAGCAGTTCTTC,TRBD2,17,TRBV9,once,TRBJ2-1
CASSPLADRLNTEAFF,TGTGCCAGCAGTCCCCTGGCGGACAGATTGAACACTGAAGCTTTCTTT,-,16,TRBV25-1,-,TRBJ1-1
CAWTSGRKLFF,TGTGCCTGGACCTCAGGCCGAAAACTGTTTTTT,-,11,TRBV30,-,TRBJ1-4
CASTLGENYGYTF,TGTGCCAGCACTCTGGGAGAAAACTATGGCTACACCTTC,-,13,TRBV2,once,TRBJ1-2
CASTIGRAAGYEQYF,TGTGCCAGCACCATTGGGAGGGCGGCGGGGTACGAGCAGTACTTC,TRBD2,15,TRBV28,once,TRBJ2-7
CASSGEAGGGNTIYF,TGTGCCAGCAGCGGGGAGGCAGGGGGCGGAAACACCATATATTTT,TRBD1,15,TRBV5-6,few,TRBJ1-3
CARAHRVEKLFF,TGTGCCAGGGCACACAGGGTTGAAAAACTGTTTTTT,-,12,TRBV21-1,-,TRBJ1-4
CASSVAYNEQFF,TGTGCCAGCAGCGTAGCTTACAATGAGCAGTTCTTC,-,12,TRBV9,few,TRBJ2-1
CASMFYAPPGGYTF,TGTGCCAGCATGTTTTACGCCCCACCGGGTGGCTACACCTTC,-,14,TRBV6-1,-,TRBJ1-2
CSTTGGEMEQYF,TGTTCCACGACAGGGGGCGAGATGGAGCAGTACTTC,TRBD1,12,TRBV7-9,few,TRBJ2-7
CASSLDREYEQYF,TGCGCCAGCAGCCTTGACAGGGAATACGAGCAGTACTTC,TRBD1,13,TRBV5-1,-,TRBJ2-7
CASSDRQVPYEQYF,TGTGCCAGCAGCGACCGACAGGTCCCGTACGAGCAGTACTTC,-,14,TRBV11-3,-,TRBJ2-7
CASSVQPSLETQYF,TGCGCCAGCAGCGTCCAGCCTAGTCTGGAGACCCAGTACTTC,-,14,TRBV5-1,-,TRBJ2-5
CASSLSRVNTEAFF,TGTGCCAGCAGTTTATCGCGGGTGAACACTGAAGCTTTCTTT,-,14,TRBV27,-,TRBJ1-1
CASSTAAGDEQFF,TGTGCCAGCAGCACCGCGGCGGGAGATGAGCAGTTCTTC,TRBD2,13,TRBV7-9,-,TRBJ2-1
CASSYQGQGDEKLFF,TGTGCCAGCAGTTACCAGGGACAGGGTGATGAAAAACTGTTTTTT,TRBD1,15,TRBV6-5,few,TRBJ1-4
CASSLLPRTSGGDEQYF,TGTGCCAGCAGCTTACTTCCCCGGACTAGCGGGGGGGACGAGCAGTACTTC,TRBD2,17,TRBV7-6,-,TRBJ2-7
CAWSVSQDYGYTF,TGTGCCTGGAGTGTGAGTCAGGACTATGGCTACACCTTC,-,13,TRBV30,-,TRBJ1-2
CASSERGQGAPEAFF,TGTGCCAGCAGTGAAAGGGGACAGGGGGCGCCTGAAGCTTTCTTT,TRBD1,15,TRBV25-1,-,TRBJ1-1
CASSPDREGGYTF,TGTGCCAGCAGCCCGGACAGGGAGGGTGGCTACACCTTC,TRBD1,13,TRBV7-8,-,TRBJ1-2
CASSPYSLLAGGGETQYF,TGTGCCAGCTCACCTTACTCCCTACTAGCGGGGGGCGGAGAGACCCAGTACTTC,TRBD2,18,TRBV18,-,TRBJ2-5
CASSPRTENSPLHF,TGCGCCAGCAGTCCCCGGACAGAGAATTCACCCCTCCACTTT,-,14,TRBV23-1,-,TRBJ1-6
CASSVEDRAYYEQYF,TGTGCCAGCAGCGTGGAAGACAGGGCTTACTACGAGCAGTACTTC,TRBD1,15,TRBV9,once,TRBJ2-7
CASSLEVAANYGYTF,TGTGCCAGCAGCTTAGAAGTTGCGGCCAACTATGGCTACACCTTC,-,15,TRBV7-9,-,TRBJ1-2
CASSLPNTDYEQYF,TGCGCCAGCAGCCTCCCGAACACCGACTACGAGCAGTACTTC,-,14,TRBV4-1,once,TRBJ2-7
CASSVDRDDGYTF,TGTGCCAGCAGCGTGGACAGGGATGATGGCTACACCTTC,TRBD1,13,TRBV7-2,-,TRBJ1-2
CASSLSIMGGEQFF,TGTGCCAGCAGTTTATCGATAATGGGGGGAGAGCAGTTCTTC,-,14,TRBV27,-,TRBJ2-1
CASSTIQFNGANVLTF,TGTGCCAGCAGTACAATACAGTTTAATGGGGCCAACGTCCTGACTTTC,-,16,TRBV27,-,TRBJ2-6
CAWSYPGLANTGELFF,TGTGCCTGGAGTTACCCGGGACTAGCAAATACCGGGGAGCTGTTTTTT,TRBD2,16,TRBV30,-,TRBJ2-2
CSVDRGTEAFF,TGCAGCGTTGACCGGGGGACTGAAGCTTTCTTT,-,11,TRBV29-1,-,TRBJ1-1
CAITGGESYNEQFF,TGTGCCATCACCGGGGGGGAGTCCTACAATGAGCAGTTCTTC,TRBD2,14,TRBV7-9,-,TRBJ2-1